This entry concerns a single T cell receptor beta chain. Its antigen is as yet unknown. Measured with immunoSEQ multiplex PCR; TCRdb has only the in-frame clones, and not every one. The sample lists about 73,000 clones, 78% occurring once. The sample belongs to a study of vaccination effects on CD4 cells after COVID-19. V trimming: 0 bases; J trimming: 1 base; junction bases outside the gene matches: 2. The CDR3 is 15 amino acids. Germline V gene lookup returns CDR1 MNHEY and CDR2 SVGAGI. Sequencing was preceded by expansion of antigen-specific CD4+ T cells with viral peptide pools in the ViraFEST assay. At the end of more than 8 days of culture, CD4+ T cells were isolated. None of the vaccinated had previously contracted SARS-CoV-2, and their nucleocapsid antibodies tested negative. For each well, a few million PBMC were cultured with roughly 11 IU/ml IL-2 and 9 to 10 ug/ml peptides. The authors exchanged half the medium for IL-2 medium on days 3 and 7.

The chain has TRBV6-5 and TRBJ1-1, with 7 positions matching TRBD1. The receptor was isolated from a human donor who received a COVID-19 vaccine. This sample comprised CD4+ T cells from PBMCs cultured with SARS-CoV-2 spike peptides, obtained before COVID-19 vaccination. CDR3 in DNA: TGTGCCAGCAGTTACTCGACAGGGACGAACACTGAAGCTTTCTTT. It yields the protein CASSYSTGTNTEAFF.